Listed below are T cell receptor beta chains from one sample, sequenced in a study of CD8 T cell repertoires and HIV-1 epitope variants. Sequencing was performed with immunoSEQ multiplex PCR; in TCRdb, only in-frame clones are kept and a portion is missing. This sample has approximately 4,900 clones; 65% to 70% occur once, and the top ten carry approximately 43%. Antigens of these TCRs are unknown. Material for sequencing was cultured CD8+ T cells derived from PBMCs. The receptor set was obtained from a male donor with HIV. Each CDR3 is given without its conserved first and last residue. The order of the fields is J gene, V gene, CDR3 protein.

J: TRBJ2-7; V: TRBV27; CDR3: ASSSLGATSEQY
J: TRBJ1-2; V: TRBV6-1; CDR3: ASSDGGYGYT
J: TRBJ2-3; V: TRBV5-6; CDR3: ASSLGTGPGTDTQY
J: TRBJ1-2; V: TRBV4-3; CDR3: ASSQELGSNYGYT
J: TRBJ1-2; V: TRBV28; CDR3: ASSQGSHYGYT
J: TRBJ2-5; V: TRBV15; CDR3: ATSQPTSGGGETQY
J: TRBJ2-3; V: TRBV9; CDR3: ASSVRLDRGSDTQY
J: TRBJ2-3; V: TRBV4-3; CDR3: ASSQDRAGDTDTQY
J: TRBJ1-2; V: TRBV7-6; CDR3: ASSGQGWNGYT
J: TRBJ1-1; V: TRBV7-3; CDR3: ASSYGTGGEITEAF
J: TRBJ1-4; V: TRBV7-8; CDR3: ASSFLTGTGRVKLF
J: TRBJ2-1; V: TRBV12-2; CDR3: ASRLPTGGAGNEQF
J: TRBJ1-1; V: TRBV29-1; CDR3: SGQGSNTEAF
J: TRBJ1-1; V: TRBV28; CDR3: ATFPTGSNTEAF
J: TRBJ2-7; V: TRBV6-5; CDR3: ASSQGDEQY
J: TRBJ1-2; V: TRBV4-1; CDR3: ASSQDPQGAQSYGYT
J: TRBJ2-1; V: TRBV5-1; CDR3: ASSTGGDEQF
J: TRBJ2-7; V: TRBV28; CDR3: ASSWIDSPYEQY
J: TRBJ2-7; V: TRBV19; CDR3: ASSISPTGRGLYEQY
J: TRBJ2-1; V: TRBV9; CDR3: ASSTRDRVAYNEQF
J: TRBJ2-5; V: TRBV27; CDR3: ASSHTRTVGETQY
J: TRBJ1-1; V: TRBV21-1; CDR3: ASRIQRRGQVPSRANTEAF
J: TRBJ2-3; V: TRBV7-2; CDR3: ASSSVLATDTQY
J: TRBJ2-1; V: TRBV15; CDR3: ATSSRLGGALVEQF
J: TRBJ1-2; V: TRBV4-1; CDR3: ASSPGMARLDGYT
J: TRBJ2-3; V: TRBV5-4; CDR3: ASSFGGGADTQY
J: TRBJ1-4; V: TRBV10-3; CDR3: AISGTATNEKLF
J: TRBJ2-5; V: TRBV5-6; CDR3: ASSLVLSSETQY
J: TRBJ2-1; V: TRBV6-1; CDR3: ASRTTGGRDNEQF
J: TRBJ1-6; V: TRBV4-2; CDR3: ASSPRLWESPLH
J: TRBJ1-1; V: TRBV19; CDR3: ASSIYSAGNTEAF